These 30 T cell receptor beta chains were all obtained from the same sample, sequenced in a study of cytomegalovirus exposure and HLA in healthy donors. Primers included in the PCR were 60 Vbeta and 13 Jbeta primers. Repertoires were generated with immunoSEQ multiplex PCR, while TCRdb's copy carries only in-frame clones and drops some. The repertoire includes roughly 150,000 clones, about 81% of them detected once, and 7% sits in the top ten. The source material was PBMCs. Receptor source: a man aged 25-40 years in good health and CMV-seronegative.

The chain carries TRBV27 and TRBJ2-6, with 10 positions matching TRBD1. The CDR3 runs 17 residues. The ends lost 6 bases at V and 2 bases at J; junction bases unmatched: 7. Germline lookup yields CDR1 MNHEY and CDR2 SMNVEV (reference sequence). The DNA for the CDR3 is TGTGCCAGCAGACATGGACAGGGGGTCGCTGGGGCCAACGTCCTGACTTTC. Protein: CASRHGQGVAGANVLTF. The full variable domain, rest sourced from reference TRBV27 and TRBJ2-6, is EAQVTQNPRYLITVTGKKLTVTCSQNMNHEYMSWYRQDPGLGLRQIYYSMNVEVTDKGDVPEGYKVSRKEKRNFPLILESPSPNQTSLYFCASRHGQGVAGANVLTFGAGSRLTVL.

The chain employs TRBV30 and TRBJ2-3; possible D gene TRBD1, 5 bases. Germline V gene sequence: CDR1 GTSNPN, CDR2 SVGIG (reference sequence). V dropped 1 base and J dropped 5 bases, with 7 bases sitting between them. The CDR3 loop spans 12 amino acids. For the CDR3, the DNA is TGTGCCTGGAGTGCTACAGGAGATACGCAGTATTTT. Translating gives CAWSATGDTQYF.

The chain employs TRBV6-5 and TRBJ1-4, with 7 bases fitting TRBD1. Per the germline V gene, CDR1 is MNHEY and CDR2 is SVGAGI. The CDR3 runs to 14 residues. Unmatched junction bases numbered 3, after V lost 5 bases and J lost 3 bases. CDR3 in amino acids: CASSKGTANEKLFF. CDR3 nucleotide sequence: TGTGCCAGCAGTAAGGGGACAGCTAATGAAAAACTGTTTTTT.

This clone was seen a few times. This chain links TRBV27 with TRBJ2-3; 9 bases agree with TRBD2. Germline lookup yields CDR1 MNHEY and CDR2 SMNVEV (reference sequence). With V trimmed by 4 bases and J by 2 bases, 4 bases remained unmatched. This CDR3 is built from 15 residues. The CDR3 nucleotides are TGTGCCAGCAGTTGGGGACTAGCCCCCACAGATACGCAGTATTTT. This encodes CASSWGLAPTDTQYF.

The chain joins TRBV5-8 to TRBJ2-7; D remains unclear. The CDR3 has 11 amino acids. Germline CDR1 reads SGHTS; CDR2 reads YDEGEE. The V end was cut by 5 bases, the J end by 4 bases, with 7 bases between. CDR3 bases: TGTGCCAGCAGTAGAGATTACGAGCAGTACTTC. Amino acid sequence: CASSRDYEQYF.

The chain couples TRBV19 to TRBJ2-5; 10 bases fit TRBD2. Germline CDR1 reads LNHDA; CDR2 reads SQIVND (reference sequence). The CDR3 is 17 residues long. V lost 5 bases to trimming and J lost 0 bases; unmatched junction nucleotides: 9. This chain's CDR3 is CASSGEGSGRYQETQYF. CDR3 nucleotide sequence: TGTGCCAGTAGTGGCGAGGGTAGCGGGAGGTACCAAGAGACCCAGTACTTC.

Within the sample, this clone is medium-sized (0.01 to 0.1%). The chain couples TRBV5-1 to TRBJ2-3; TRBD2 matches at 13 bases. This CDR3 is 17 amino acids long. The germline V gene encodes CDR1 SGHRS and CDR2 YFSETQ. V was clipped by 4 bases and J by 0 bases; unmatched bases: 5. The CDR3 reads CASSRGTSGASTDTQYF. CDR3 DNA sequence: TGCGCCAGCAGCAGGGGGACTAGCGGGGCCAGCACAGATACGCAGTATTTT.

J is TRBJ2-2 and V is TRBV7-9, with 8 bases matching TRBD2. Looked up from germline, CDR1 is SEHNR and CDR2 is FQNEAQ (reference sequence). The CDR3 runs to 16 residues. V lost 5 bases, J lost 0 bases, and 5 bases stayed unmatched. The CDR3 DNA reads as TGTGCCAGCAGCCCTTCGGGGGGGACGAACACCGGGGAGCTGTTTTTT. Amino acids: CASSPSGGTNTGELFF.

V is TRBV6-5 and J is TRBJ1-1; D not certain. Looked up from germline, CDR1 is MNHEY and CDR2 is SVGAGI. Trimming removed 5 bases from V and 11 bases from J, with 18 bases in between. This CDR3 comprises 13 residues. CDR3: CASSPTGRSRAFF. The DNA for the CDR3 is TGTGCCAGCAGTCCCACTGGGCGATCTCGTGCTTTCTTT.

This chain connects TRBV2 to TRBJ1-4; 8 bases line up with TRBD1. Germline V gene sequence: CDR1 SNHLY, CDR2 FYNNEI. The CDR3 contains 15 residues. V lost 0 bases to trimming and J lost 7 bases; unmatched junction nucleotides: 4. CDR3 sequence reads: CASSEARQGSEKLFF. DNA of the CDR3: TGTGCCAGCAGTGAAGCCCGACAGGGGAGTGAAAAACTGTTTTTT.

This chain links TRBV30 with TRBJ2-5; 12 bases line up with TRBD2. With 0 bases clipped from V and 5 bases from J, the junction kept 4 bases outside the gene matches. The CDR3 spans 15 residues. Germline V gives CDR1 GTSNPN, CDR2 SVGIG (reference sequence). The CDR3 protein is CAWSVPGTSGETQYF. DNA of the CDR3: TGTGCCTGGAGTGTACCTGGGACTAGCGGGGAGACCCAGTACTTC.

V and J are TRBV6-5 and TRBJ2-1; 9 nucleotides align to TRBD2. Germline V gene lookup returns CDR1 MNHEY and CDR2 SVGAGI. Trimming at V came to 5 bases and at J to 7 bases, leaving 9 bases not matched to a gene. The CDR3 is 15 amino acids. The CDR3 nucleotides read TGTGCCAGCAGTCCTCAGACTAGCGGAGAAAATGAGCAGTTCTTC. It specifies CASSPQTSGENEQFF.

This rearrangement joins TRBV2 to TRBJ2-7, with TRBD1 identical over 7 bases. Germline V CDR1 and CDR2: SNHLY, FYNNEI. The CDR3 has 14 residues. Trimming cost V 4 bases and J 4 bases; bases outside gene matches: 7. The chain's CDR3 is CASSGGQVLYEQYF. The DNA for the CDR3 is TGTGCCAGCAGTGGAGGACAGGTTTTGTACGAGCAGTACTTC.

This sequence joins TRBV29-1 and TRBJ2-7; TRBD2 aligns across 12 bases. V lost 4 bases and J lost 3; bases outside the gene matches: 4. Germline V gene sequence: CDR1 SQVTM, CDR2 ANQGSEA. The CDR3 is made up of 14 amino acids. CDR3 sequence reads: CSVGGLAGNYEQYF. The CDR3 DNA reads TGCAGCGTTGGAGGACTAGCGGGGAACTACGAGCAGTACTTC.

V and J are TRBV6-5 and TRBJ2-7; 7 bases match TRBD1. The ends lost 4 bases at V and 4 bases at J; junction bases unmatched: 7. The germline CDR1 and CDR2 sequences are MNHEY and SVGAGI. The CDR3 totals 14 residues. The CDR3 here is CASSSGQTAYEQYF. The CDR3 DNA is TGTGCCAGCAGTTCGGGACAGACCGCGTACGAGCAGTACTTC.

The chain carries TRBV25-1 and TRBJ2-7; TRBD2 matches 7 bases. The CDR3 contains 11 residues. The germline CDR1 and CDR2 sequences are MGHDK and SYGVNS. V lost 10 bases, J lost 7 bases, and 7 bases stayed unmatched. The CDR3 here is CATEKRGEQYF. CDR3 nucleotides: TGTGCCACTGAAAAGCGGGGTGAGCAGTACTTC.

The chain couples TRBV30 to TRBJ1-6, with 7 bases that match TRBD1. Looked up from germline, CDR1 is GTSNPN and CDR2 is SVGIG (reference sequence). The CDR3 contains 14 residues. V was clipped by 6 bases and J by 7 bases; unmatched bases: 9. The CDR3 DNA sequence: TGTGCCTGCTCCGGCGGCAGGGGGAATTCACCCCTCCACTTT. It translates to CACSGGRGNSPLHF.

The chain carries TRBV21-1 and TRBJ2-3; no check of the table's D call, TRBD1, against the DNA was made. TRBV21-1 is listed as a pseudogene. The CDR3 spans 15 residues. In DNA form, the CDR3 reads TGTGCCAGCAGCAGCGGGGACAGGGAGGTAGATACGCAGTATTTT. Protein product: CASSSGDREVDTQYF.

The table lists this clone with a count of one. The chain recombines TRBV7-6 with TRBJ2-2, with 9 bases matching TRBD2. CDR1 is SGHVS, CDR2 FNYEAQ, per germline. The CDR3 consists of 12 residues. The J segment lost 11 bases and the V segment lost 3 bases, leaving 1 base of the junction unmatched. CDR3 sequence: CASSLLAGELFF. CDR3 in DNA: TGTGCCAGCAGCTTGCTAGCGGGAGAGCTGTTTTTT.

The chain employs TRBV18 and TRBJ2-3; TRBD2 aligns across 8 bases. CDR3 length: 14 amino acids. The V and J ends lost 6 bases and 2 bases, in that order; junction bases with no gene match: 4. Germline V lookup: CDR1 KGHSH, CDR2 LQKENI. CDR3 nucleotides: TGTGCCAGCTCTGGACTAGCAGCCACAGATACGCAGTATTTT. It is translated as CASSGLAATDTQYF.

The DNA of the CDR3 is TGTGCCAGCAGCCAAGCGGGGACGGATGACTACAATGAGCAGTTCTTC. Translating it yields CASSQAGTDDYNEQFF. The chain employs TRBV7-3 and TRBJ2-1; 7 nucleotides align to TRBD2. The trim removed 5 bases at V and 3 bases at J, leaving 10 bases unmatched. Germline lookup yields CDR1 SGHTA and CDR2 FQGTGA. CDR3 length equals 16 residues.

The V and J genes are TRBV6-5 and TRBJ2-1; 13 nucleotides line up with TRBD2. The CDR3 spans 13 residues. CDR1 and CDR2 from the germline V gene are MNHEY and SVGAGI. The J segment lost 7 bases and the V segment lost 6 bases, leaving 0 bases of the junction unmatched. This chain's CDR3 is CASRLAGGNEQFF. CDR3 in DNA: TGTGCCAGCAGACTAGCGGGAGGGAATGAGCAGTTCTTC.

This rearrangement joins TRBV18 to TRBJ1-6; TRBD1 might be the D (6 bases). Germline loops: CDR1 KGHSH, CDR2 LQKENI. V lost 1 base to trimming and J lost 7 bases, with 14 bases between them. CDR3 length: 16 amino acids. In DNA form, the CDR3 reads TGTGCCAGCTCACCACGAGCAGGGGCCGCGAATTCACCCCTCCACTTT. Translating it yields CASSPRAGAANSPLHF.

This clone was observed a single time. The gene calls are TRBV28 and TRBJ1-4; D uncertain. The CDR3 totals 13 residues. The germline V gene has CDR1 MDHEN and CDR2 SYDVKM. The ends were cut back, 5 bases at V and 6 bases at J, with 10 bases in the middle. The CDR3 sequence is CASSPQQDEKLFF. The DNA for the CDR3 is TGTGCCAGCAGTCCACAGCAGGATGAAAAACTGTTTTTT.

The genes are TRBV5-4 and TRBJ1-2; D is possibly TRBD1 (5 bases). The CDR3 is made up of 16 amino acids. Trimming shortened V by 1 base and J by 0 bases, and 13 bases separated the two germline ends. From germline, CDR1 is SGHNT and CDR2 YYREEE (reference sequence). The CDR3 loop is CASSLLVGTTNYGYTF. CDR3 DNA: TGTGCCAGCAGCTTGCTGGTGGGGACTACTAACTATGGCTACACCTTC.

The chain recombines TRBV7-7 with TRBJ2-5; perhaps TRBD1 as D (6 bases). Trimming stripped 5 bases from V and 1 base from J, with 14 bases between. Germline loops: CDR1 SSHAT, CDR2 FNYEAQ (reference sequence). There are 15 residues in the CDR3. This CDR3 is CASSPRPGAQETQYF. The CDR3 coding sequence is TGTGCCAGCAGCCCTCGCCCAGGGGCCCAAGAGACCCAGTACTTC.

CDR3 residues: CASSQAGVNTEAFF. The CDR3 DNA follows: TGTGCCAGCAGCCAAGCGGGGGTGAACACTGAAGCTTTCTTT. The chain uses TRBV14 and TRBJ1-1, with TRBD1 as a possible D gene (5 bases). V dropped 1 base and J dropped 0 bases, with 6 bases sitting between them. Looked up from germline, CDR1 is SGHDN and CDR2 is FVKESK. The CDR3 loop spans 14 amino acids.

This sequence joins TRBV5-4 and TRBJ1-2; 9 bases are a match to TRBD1. Trimming took 4 bases from V and 6 from J; bases not matched to a gene: 19. This CDR3 contains 18 residues. Germline CDR1 SGHNT, CDR2 YYREEE (reference sequence). The CDR3 here is CASSPGPGQGLPYDGYTF. As DNA, the CDR3 is TGTGCCAGCAGCCCCGGACCGGGACAGGGCCTTCCTTATGATGGCTACACCTTC. Full variable domain (rest looked up from reference TRBV5-4 and TRBJ1-2): ETGVTQSPTHLIKTRGQQVTLRCSSQSGHNTVSWYQQALGQGPQFIFQYYREEENGRGNFPPRFSGLQFPNYSSELNVNALELDDSALYLCASSPGPGQGLPYDGYTFGSGTRLTVV.

This clone came up a few times. The rearrangement uses TRBV30 and TRBJ2-7; TRBD2 agrees at 8 bases. With V trimmed by 4 bases and J by 0 bases, 11 bases remained unmatched. The CDR3 totals 16 residues. Germline CDR1 is GTSNPN and CDR2 is SVGIG (reference sequence). The CDR3 loop is CAWTLTPGGASYEQYF. The CDR3, as DNA: TGTGCCTGGACCCTAACACCGGGGGGGGCCTCCTACGAGCAGTACTTC.

This clone came up a few times. V usage is TRBV5-6 and J usage is TRBJ1-1; D is ambiguous. The CDR3 has 11 amino acids. Trimming shortened V by 7 bases and J by 7 bases, and 11 bases separated the two germline ends. CDR1 is SGHDT and CDR2 is YYEEEE in the germline V gene. CDR3 bases: TGTGCCAGCGGCACGTTGTATGAAGCTTTCTTT. Translated: CASGTLYEAFF. The whole variable domain, filled in from reference TRBV5-6 and TRBJ1-1, reads DAGVTQSPTHLIKTRGQQVTLRCSPKSGHDTVSWYQQALGQGPQFIFQYYEEEERQRGNFPDRFSGHQFPNYSSELNVNALLLGDSALYLCASGTLYEAFFGQGTRLTVV.